This entry features one T cell receptor (beta chain) sequence. Sequenced by immunoSEQ multiplex PCR; TCRdb stores in-frame clones only, minus some. The table lists roughly 80,000 clones, around 89% of them singletons, with approximately 4.5% in the top ten. This specimen belongs to a study of T cell responses to AZD1222 COVID-19 vaccine. The CDR3 has 14 residues. Trimming left V 4 bases short and J 3 bases short, with 13 bases between. Germline CDR1 reads SGHRS; CDR2 reads YFSETQ. The starting material was peripheral blood, obtained on day 0 of MenACWY control vaccination. The sequence derives from an adult in good health. The V call is TRBV5-1, the J call TRBJ1-2, with D perhaps matching TRBD1 (5 bases). CDR3 bases: TGCGCCAGCAGCCCGACGGGAGGGGACTATGGCTACACCTTC. Amino acid sequence: CASSPTGGDYGYTF.